Here is one T cell receptor (beta chain) with its context. What it recognizes is unknown. This CDR3 region has 15 residues. The V end was cut by 7 bases, the J end by 3 bases, with 19 bases between. Germline V gene data show CDR1 as LNHDA and CDR2 as SQIVND (reference sequence). Extracted RNA was reverse transcribed into cDNA, the sequencing template. Sequenced by immunoSEQ multiplex PCR; TCRdb stores in-frame clones only, minus some. The table records 250,000 to 300,000 clones, about 62% of them present only once. The data were obtained in a study of CD8+ T cells in alopecia areata. Across the study: Tofacitinib administration to treated patients was oral, at 5 to 10 mg twice daily. Regarding the study as a whole: Scalp sequencing captures resident alphabeta T cells of normal skin too.

Documented treatment: oral pan-JAK inhibitor, 5-10 mg twice daily. It was from alopecia areata patients that lesional scalp punch biopsies and peripheral blood were collected. This chain uses TRBV19 with TRBJ2-7, with D possibly matching TRBD1 (6 bases). The input for sequencing was CD4+ T cells sorted from blood, taken at week 24, from a patient treated with tofacitinib. This receptor was taken from a human donor with alopecia areata. The CDR3 loop reads CASKNYRDKNYEQYF. The CDR3 DNA sequence: TGTGCCAGTAAAAACTACCGGGACAAGAACTACGAGCAGTACTTC.